The T cell receptor (beta chain) described here comes from a study of response to subunit inactivated influenza vaccine. Study-level points and caveats: Few new T cells, the authors suggested, are recruited by each seasonal influenza vaccination.

Comment on this clonotype: Its antigen is unidentified.

MiXCR, applied by TCRdb to the RT-PCR reads, yields one record per CDR3 protein. This repertoire shows 550,000 to 800,000 distinct CDR3 sequences, about 14% found once; its top ten account for 6% to 8%. From germline, CDR1 is SQVTM and CDR2 ANQGSEA. This CDR3 is built from 12 residues. Trimming removed 1 base at V and 6 bases at J, with 9 bases between. The chain has TRBV29-1 and TRBJ1-2; no clear D. The input for sequencing was PBMCs from blood, taken less than 15 days before vaccination. The clonotype comes from a middle-aged man who received an inactivated influenza vaccine. DNA for the CDR3: TGCAGCGTTGAAGTATCGGGCCATGGCTACACCTTC. Protein sequence: CSVEVSGHGYTF.